One sample yielded the 25 T cell receptor beta chains listed below, sequenced in a study of post-analysis software for immune sequencing data (dated by TCRdb to between 2014 and 2016). Overall results and qualifications from the work: Significantly higher frequencies in patients than in controls were found for a handful of TRBV segments, including TRBV5-6, TRBV5-1 and TRBV20-1.

Libraries were built with PCR. Instrument used: Illumina HiSeq 2500. To reduce PCR and sequencing biases, unique molecular identifiers were built into the TCR beta cDNA libraries. Using fastp at Q25 and MiXCR, TCRdb reprocessed the public reads and kept productive beta chains. Identical CDR3 proteins give one entry, which carries the most common genes and DNA. In all, the sample holds hundreds of thousands of distinct CDR3 sequences, and approximately 42% of those were seen once. The ten largest account for 6.5% to 8% of the sample. These receptors lack a known antigen. Material for sequencing was blood. All receptors come from a girl aged 2 to 9 with multiple sclerosis.

This clonotype was picked up a small number of times. This chain joins TRBV10-3 and TRBJ2-7; D possibly uses TRBD1 or TRBD2 (5 bases each). Germline loops: CDR1 ENHRY, CDR2 SYGVKD. The CDR3 covers 14 residues. V was shortened by 7 bases and J by 0 bases, with 13 bases between the two germline ends. The CDR3 nucleotides read TGTGCCATCATGGACGGGACGAACTCCTACGAGCAGTACTTC. This encodes CAIMDGTNSYEQYF.

In this sample, this clonotype turned up a few times. The chain uses TRBV12-3 or TRBV12-4 and TRBJ1-6; 8 bases line up with TRBD1. V gave up 5 bases and J gave up 10 bases; unmatched junction bases: 7. The CDR3 has 14 residues. DNA for the CDR3: TGTGCCAGCAGTCCCGGACAGGGATTGTCACCCCTCCACTTT. It specifies CASSPGQGLSPLHF.

On this clonotype: Compared with germline, one end of the junction differs, possibly owing to a read error. The CDR3 DNA sequence: TGCAGCGTTGACTGGGACGGGACAGCTAATGAAAAACGGTTTTTT. Its translation is CSVDWDGTANEKRFF. The chain recombines TRBV29-1 with TRBJ1-4, with 7 bases that match TRBD1. This CDR3 spans 15 amino acids. Germline values: CDR1 SQVTM, CDR2 ANQGSEA.

The chain uses TRBV7-2 and TRBJ2-5; D is possibly TRBD2 (7 bases). The CDR3 runs 17 residues. Deletions cut 1 base from V and 2 bases from J, with 17 bases between. Germline V gene data show CDR1 as SGHTA and CDR2 as FQGNSA. This CDR3 is CASSLGVAGGPQETQYF. In DNA form, the CDR3 reads TGTGCCAGCAGCTTAGGGGTGGCCGGGGGGCCTCAAGAGACCCAGTACTTC.

The genes are TRBV11-2 and TRBJ2-1; 13 bases align to TRBD2. The trim removed 5 bases at V and 0 bases at J, leaving 4 bases unmatched. Germline CDR1 SGHAT, CDR2 FQNNGV. The CDR3 has 17 residues. The CDR3 DNA reads as TGTGCCAGCAGCGCCAGACTAGCGGGGGGCTCCTACAATGAGCAGTTCTTC. Its translation is CASSARLAGGSYNEQFF.

The chain carries TRBV7-8 and TRBJ2-7, with D perhaps TRBD2 (5 bases). With the DNA end fitting TRBJ2-5 better, the J assignment may be wrong. The CDR3 is made up of 14 amino acids. The germline V gene has CDR1 SGHVS and CDR2 FQNEAQ. CDR3 protein: CASSLISRGETQYF. The CDR3 nucleotides are TGTGCCAGCAGCTTAATTAGTAGAGGGGAGACCCAGTACTTC.

This clonotype has just a few counts. V usage is TRBV3-1 and J usage is TRBJ2-7; a weak D match, TRBD2 (5 bases). The CDR3 has 15 amino acids. Trimming removed 0 bases at V and 4 bases at J, with 13 bases between. CDR1 LGHDT and CDR2 YNNKEL come from the germline V gene (reference sequence). This CDR3 reads CASSQDGVRVYEQYF. The CDR3 DNA reads as TGTGCCAGCAGCCAAGATGGGGTGAGGGTATACGAGCAGTACTTC.

This clonotype turned up a few times. J is TRBJ2-5 and V is TRBV10-3; 8 bases match TRBD2. Germline V gives CDR1 ENHRY, CDR2 SYGVKD. The CDR3 has 14 residues. With 7 bases clipped from V and 2 bases from J, the junction kept 6 bases outside the gene matches. The CDR3 nucleotides read TGTGCCATCAAGCGCACTAGCGGTCAAGAGACCCAGTACTTC. It codes for CAIKRTSGQETQYF.

This clonotype was seen a few times. CDR3 in amino acids: CSARAHSGRLTEAFF. The CDR3 nucleotides are TGCAGTGCTAGAGCACATTCAGGGAGACTCACTGAAGCTTTCTTT. The rearrangement joins TRBV20-1 to TRBJ1-1; a possible D gene is TRBD1 (5 bases). Germline assignment: CDR1 DFQATT and CDR2 SNEGSKA (reference sequence). The CDR3 is 15 residues long. V gave up 1 base and J gave up 4 bases, with 16 bases separating them.

The chain couples TRBV4-1 to TRBJ2-1, with a weak D call TRBD2 (7 bases). Deletions cut 0 bases from V and 7 bases from J, with 16 bases between. The CDR3 runs 16 residues. Germline CDR1 reads MGHRA; CDR2 reads YSYEKL. The CDR3 is CASSQDVRGGRNEQFF. As DNA, the CDR3 is TGCGCCAGCAGCCAAGATGTGAGGGGGGGCCGGAATGAGCAGTTCTTC.

This clonotype has a handful of counts. V is TRBV10-3 and J is TRBJ2-7; 7 nucleotides align to TRBD2. The CDR3 consists of 16 residues. Per the germline V gene, CDR1 is ENHRY and CDR2 is SYGVKD. Trimming cost V 2 bases and J 1 base; bases outside gene matches: 8. The CDR3 DNA reads as TGTGCCATCAGTGAGGGGCTAGCGGACCTGTCCTACGAGCAGTACTTC. It is translated as CAISEGLADLSYEQYF.

J is TRBJ2-5 and V is TRBV9; 10 bases are a match to TRBD1. The J call may be mistaken, given a closer DNA end match to TRBJ2-7. CDR3 length: 16 residues. Germline loops: CDR1 SGDLS, CDR2 YYNGEE. The CDR3 protein is CASSVTGTGVGDEQYF. The DNA for the CDR3 is TGTGCCAGCAGCGTCACCGGGACAGGGGTGGGGGACGAGCAGTACTTC.

J is TRBJ1-4 and V is TRBV27; 10 nucleotides agree with TRBD1. With 1 base clipped from V and 6 bases from J, the junction kept 2 bases outside the gene matches. The CDR3 sequence is 15 residues long. Germline lookup yields CDR1 MNHEY and CDR2 SMNVEV (reference sequence). CDR3 amino acids: CASSLWGQGHEKLFF. The CDR3 DNA follows: TGTGCCAGCAGTTTATGGGGACAGGGGCATGAAAAACTGTTTTTT.

This clonotype was seen a handful of times. The chain combines TRBV6-5 with TRBJ2-3; 9 positions agree with TRBD1. Germline CDR1 is MNHEY and CDR2 is SVGAGI. CDR3 length: 16 amino acids. J was trimmed by 4 bases and V by 10 bases; bases with no gene match: 15. This CDR3 reads CATKSGTGTIPDTQYF. CDR3 DNA sequence: TGTGCCACCAAATCGGGGACAGGGACGATACCAGATACGCAGTATTTT.

J is TRBJ1-2 and V is TRBV29-1; D not certain. This CDR3 has 14 residues. Germline CDR1 SQVTM, CDR2 ANQGSEA. Trimming removed 4 bases from V and 0 bases from J, with 12 bases in between. The CDR3 here is CSVAPVLANYGYTF. CDR3 bases: TGCAGCGTTGCCCCAGTGTTAGCTAACTATGGCTACACCTTC.

The chain recombines TRBV7-2 with TRBJ2-5, with 10 bases that match TRBD1. CDR3 size: 16 residues. Germline CDR1 and CDR2: SGHTA and FQGNSA. V shed 5 bases and J 1 base; nucleotides not matched to a gene: 7. The CDR3 sequence: CASSQYGTGAQETQYF. The CDR3 DNA reads as TGTGCCAGCAGCCAATACGGGACAGGGGCCCAAGAGACCCAGTACTTC. Full variable domain (rest looked up from reference TRBV7-2 and TRBJ2-5): GAGVSQSPSNKVTEKGKDVELRCDPISGHTALYWYRQSLGQGLEFLIYFQGNSAPDKSGLPSDRFSAERTGGSVSTLTIQRTQQEDSAVYLCASSQYGTGAQETQYFGPGTRLLVL.

In the case of this clonotype: The germline gene is not matched at one end of the junction; a read error may be the cause. The chain carries TRBV6-6 and TRBJ2-4; a possible D gene is TRBD1 (6 bases). The J call is doubtful: the DNA matches TRBJ2-7 better. The CDR3 is made up of 16 amino acids. CDR1 and CDR2 from the germline V gene are MNHNY and SVGAGI (reference sequence). The CDR3 coding sequence is TGTGCCTGCAGTTACTTGCACACAGGGAATAGCTACGAGCAGTACTTC. Its protein is CACSYLHTGNSYEQYF.

This clonotype has a handful of counts. The chain joins TRBV20-1 to TRBJ2-7, with D possibly matching TRBD2 (6 bases). CDR1 is DFQATT and CDR2 is SNEGSKA in the germline V gene (reference sequence). V lost 0 bases to trimming and J lost 2 bases, with 14 bases between them. This CDR3 spans 15 amino acids. The CDR3 here is CSARDLGGATYEQYF. The CDR3, as DNA: TGCAGTGCTAGAGATCTTGGCGGGGCGACCTACGAGCAGTACTTC.

The sample holds a few counts of this clonotype. This chain uses TRBV28 with TRBJ2-1; D is unclear. The germline V gene encodes CDR1 MDHEN and CDR2 SYDVKM. CDR3 length equals 12 residues. The V and J ends lost 5 bases and 7 bases respectively, with 9 bases between them. CDR3 bases: TGTGCCAGCAGTCCACAGTTTAATGAGCAGTTCTTC. Residues: CASSPQFNEQFF.

In its sample, this clonotype was seen a few times. This rearrangement joins TRBV20-1 to TRBJ2-7; 9 positions agree with TRBD1. The germline CDR1 and CDR2 sequences are DFQATT and SNEGSKA (reference sequence). V shed 5 bases, J shed 0 bases, and the junction held 8 bases outside the gene matches. The CDR3 runs 15 residues. The CDR3 nucleotides are TGCAGTGCTGGGACAGGGCCTACCAGCTCCTACGAGCAGTACTTC. Translation gives CSAGTGPTSSYEQYF.

The V call is TRBV3-1, the J call TRBJ2-3, with 10 bases matching TRBD2. The CDR3 runs to 16 residues. V lost 8 bases to trimming and J lost 1 base; unmatched junction nucleotides: 9. Germline values: CDR1 LGHDT, CDR2 YNNKEL (reference sequence). Written as DNA, the CDR3 is TGTGCCAGCGCGTGGAGCGGGGGGGCGGGCACAGATACGCAGTATTTT. Its translation is CASAWSGGAGTDTQYF.

The chain joins TRBV5-6 to TRBJ1-4, with D hard to call. This CDR3 has 14 residues. Germline CDR1 and CDR2: SGHDT and YYEEEE. Trimming shortened V by 0 bases and J by 7 bases, and 10 bases separated the two germline ends. The CDR3 spells CASSLEGLGEKLFF. The CDR3 DNA is TGTGCCAGCAGCTTGGAGGGATTAGGTGAAAAACTGTTTTTT.

A word on this clonotype: A read error may be the cause here, since a much bigger clone is one base away. V and J are TRBV7-9 and TRBJ1-2; possibly TRBD1 for D (5 bases). Germline lookup yields CDR1 SEHNR and CDR2 FQNEAQ (reference sequence). The CDR3 spans 11 residues. CDR3 DNA: TGTGCCAGCGATCGAGGGGATGGCCACACCTTC. Amino acids: CASDRGDGHTF. Using reference TRBV7-9 and TRBJ1-2 for the parts outside the CDR3, the full variable domain is DTGVSQNPRHKITKRGQNVTFRCDPISEHNRLYWYRQTLGQGPEFLTYFQNEAQLEKSRLLSDRFSAERPKGSFSTLEIQRTEQGDSAMYLCASDRGDGHTFGSGTRLTVV.

The chain is built from TRBV7-2 and TRBJ2-7; 8 bases agree with TRBD2. The J call may be in error: the DNA end matches TRBJ2-5 better. CDR3 length equals 13 residues. Germline CDR1 and CDR2: SGHTA and FQGNSA. The CDR3 sequence: CASRQRGWETQYF. The CDR3, as DNA: TGTGCCAGCAGGCAGCGGGGGTGGGAGACCCAGTACTTC.

This clonotype was detected only a few times. The genes are TRBV12-3 or TRBV12-4 and TRBJ2-1; TRBD1 is a possible D gene (6 bases). The CDR3 sequence is 16 residues long. Deletions cut 5 bases from V and 0 bases from J, with 14 bases between. This CDR3 reads CASSNRQESSYNEQFF. CDR3 bases: TGTGCCAGCAGTAACAGACAGGAGAGCTCCTACAATGAGCAGTTCTTC.